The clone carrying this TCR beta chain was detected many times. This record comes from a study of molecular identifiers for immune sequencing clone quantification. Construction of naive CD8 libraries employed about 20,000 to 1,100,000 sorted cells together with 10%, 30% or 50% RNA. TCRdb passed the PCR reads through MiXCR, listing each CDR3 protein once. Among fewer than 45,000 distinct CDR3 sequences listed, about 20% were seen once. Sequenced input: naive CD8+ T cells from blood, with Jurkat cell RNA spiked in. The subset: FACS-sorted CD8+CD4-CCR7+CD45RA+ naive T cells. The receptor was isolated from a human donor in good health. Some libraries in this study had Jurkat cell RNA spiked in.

The DNA for the CDR3 is TGTGCCAGCAGAGAAACAGGCTTCCAGTACTTC. Its protein is CASRETGFQYF. This chain connects TRBV2 to TRBJ2-7, with D perhaps matching TRBD1 (5 bases). The germline V and J ends were trimmed by 6 bases and 10 bases, with 13 bases remaining between them. The CDR3 extends over 11 amino acids. Germline V gene lookup returns CDR1 SNHLY and CDR2 FYNNEI. Looking up the rest from reference TRBV2 and TRBJ2-7 gives the full variable domain: EPEVTQTPSHQVTQMGQEVILRCVPISNHLYFYWYRQILGQKVEFLVSFYNNEISEKSEIFDDQFSVERPDGSNFTLKIRSTKLEDSAMYFCASRETGFQYFGPGTRLTVT.